The T cell receptor (beta chain) under discussion was sequenced for a study of shared clonotypes between healthy human individuals. At least ten counts were recorded for this clone. In replicate PCRs of sorted subsets, roughly 200 ng DNA, approximately 30,000 T cell genomes, was used. The assay was immunoSEQ multiplex PCR, and TCRdb's table has in-frame clones only and misses some. Among around 690,000 clones, around 91% were seen once, and the ten largest hold 34%. This receptor was taken from a man aged 18 to 29 in good health. Some clones in this sample may be carry-over from other donors' samples. The sequencing input was memory CD8+ T cells from PBMCs. This sample's subset: CD45RO+ cells pooled with CCR7-negative TemRA cells.

The CDR3 DNA is TGTGCCAGCGGACTAGCGGGAGGCAATGAGCAGTTCTTC. This gives the protein CASGLAGGNEQFF. This chain uses TRBV6-5 with TRBJ2-1; 14 bases agree with TRBD2. Germline loops: CDR1 MNHEY, CDR2 SVGAGI. The CDR3 loop spans 13 amino acids. Trimming cost V 8 bases and J 6 bases; bases outside gene matches: 0.